The 27 T cell receptor beta chains reported below all come from one sample, sequenced in a study of neurological immune-mediated disorders. Indicated time point: longitudinal time-point 3. TCRdb re-analysed the 5' RACE reads in MiXCR, keeping a single row per CDR3 protein. The sample records roughly 57,000 distinct CDR3 sequences, approximately 9.2% being singletons. Input material: PBMCs. These receptors were obtained from a woman aged 40 to 50 in good health.

The sample holds many counts of this clonotype. V gene TRBV21-1 combines with J gene TRBJ1-2. TRBV21-1 is flagged as a pseudogene. The CDR3 contains 16 residues. Here the CDR3 reads CASSKGCAKRAYGYTF. The CDR3 bases are TGTGCCAGCAGCAAGGGTTGTGCAAAGAGGGCCTATGGCTACACCTTC.

This clonotype was found many times. The chain combines TRBV20-1 with TRBJ2-7, with D unresolved. CDR1 is DFQATT and CDR2 is SNEGSKA in the germline V gene (reference sequence). V was pared by 0 bases and J by 0 bases, with 12 bases between. The CDR3 totals 15 residues. This CDR3 is CSARDPGRSSYEQYF. For the CDR3, the DNA is TGCAGTGCTAGAGATCCGGGCAGGAGCTCCTACGAGCAGTACTTC.

In DNA, the CDR3 is TGTGCCAGCAGCTTACGACCCCTCAATCCTTTCCTCGCCGGGGGAGCTTTCTTT. It is translated as CASSLRPLNPFLAGGAFF. This chain connects TRBV7-2 to TRBJ1-1, with a weak D call TRBD1 (5 bases). CDR1 and CDR2 (germline): SGHTA, FQGNSA. Trimming cost V 2 bases and J 10 bases, with 29 bases left between them. CDR3 length equals 18 residues.

Points on this clonotype: The CDR3 end shows no conserved phenylalanine or tryptophan, and so a read error is likely. V and J are TRBV15 and TRBJ1-1; D is unresolved. This CDR3 is built from 14 residues. Per the germline V gene, CDR1 is LNHNV and CDR2 is YYDKDF (reference sequence). V was shortened by 0 bases and J by 4 bases, with 9 bases between the two germline ends. CDR3 amino acids: CATSRDGEITEAFS. The CDR3 DNA reads TGTGCCACCAGCAGAGACGGAGAGATCACTGAAGCTTTCTCT.

Concerning this clonotype: Given a much more abundant clone one base away, this may be a read error. The V and J genes are TRBV4-1 and TRBJ2-3; D perhaps matches TRBD2 (5 bases). The V gene's germline CDR1 is MGHRA and CDR2 YSYEKL. The CDR3 runs 14 residues. The CDR3 DNA reads TGCGCCAGCAGCCAAGCCGGGGTTATAGATAAGCAGTATTTT. Its protein product is CASSQAGVIDKQYF.

This clonotype was seen at least ten times. The chain couples TRBV18 to TRBJ2-6, with 7 bases matching TRBD1. Per germline, CDR1 KGHSH and CDR2 LQKENI. J lost 4 bases, V lost 5 bases, and 5 bases had no gene match. CDR3 size: 15 residues. The DNA for the CDR3 is TGTGCCAGCTCAATAAGGGGGCCCGGGGCCAACGTCCTGACTTTC. Translation gives CASSIRGPGANVLTF. The variable domain in full, completed from reference TRBV18 and TRBJ2-6, reads NAGVMQNPRHLVRRRGQEARLRCSPMKGHSHVYWYRQLPEEGLKFMVYLQKENIIDESGMPKERFSAEFPKEGPSILRIQQVVRGDSAAYFCASSIRGPGANVLTFGAGSRLTVL.

This clonotype has at least ten counts. This chain connects TRBV6-5 to TRBJ2-3, with D tentatively TRBD2 (8 bases). Deletions cut 0 bases from V and 4 bases from J, with 20 bases between. This CDR3 has 18 amino acids. The germline V gene encodes CDR1 MNHEY and CDR2 SVGAGI. CDR3: CASSYSSGGQSAADTQYF. In DNA form, the CDR3 reads TGTGCCAGCAGTTACTCGAGCGGGGGACAGTCTGCCGCAGATACGCAGTATTTT.

This clonotype was observed many times. The chain combines TRBV25-1 with TRBJ2-7; D gene ambiguous. Germline CDR1 MGHDK, CDR2 SYGVNS. V lost 4 bases and J lost 2, with 0 bases in between. The CDR3 has 10 residues. The CDR3: CASSAYEQYF. The CDR3 nucleotides are TGTGCCAGCAGTGCCTACGAGCAGTACTTC.

In regard to this clonotype: One base away lies a much larger clone, so this may be a sequencing read error. V and J are TRBV15 and TRBJ1-2; D might be TRBD1 (6 bases). Trimming left V 1 base short and J 0 bases short, with 21 bases between. CDR1 is LNHNV, CDR2 YYDKDF, per germline (reference sequence). CDR3 size: 19 residues. The CDR3 nucleotides read TGTGCCACCAGCAGAGGCCTATGCAGGGGTGGGGAGGCTAACTATGGCTACACCTTC. Translated: CATSRGLCRGGEANYGYTF.

This clonotype was recorded many times. The CDR3 DNA reads as TGTGCCAGCAGCTTACTTGCGGATAGCTCCTACGAGCAGTACTTC. Translated: CASSLLADSSYEQYF. The genes are TRBV7-8 and TRBJ2-7; no clear D. Germline V gene sequence: CDR1 SGHVS, CDR2 FQNEAQ. The CDR3 runs 15 residues. The ends were cut back, 2 bases at V and 0 bases at J, with 11 bases in the middle. The full variable domain, its missing parts supplied by reference TRBV7-8 and TRBJ2-7, is GAGVSQSPRYKVAKRGQDVALRCDPISGHVSLFWYQQALGQGPEFLTYFQNEAQLDKSGLPSDRFFAERPEGSVSTLKIQRTQQEDSAVYLCASSLLADSSYEQYFGPGTRLTVT.

This clonotype was seen ten or more times. V is TRBV7-2 and J is TRBJ2-7; D may be TRBD1 (5 bases). With 1 base removed from V and 2 bases from J, the gap between germline ends came to 9 bases. Looked up from germline, CDR1 is SGHTA and CDR2 is FQGNSA. The CDR3 consists of 14 residues. CDR3 bases: TGTGCCAGCAGCTTAGGTCCGACAGCCTACGAGCAGTACTTC. This encodes CASSLGPTAYEQYF.

This clonotype is classed as medium-sized. The gene calls are TRBV6-2 or TRBV6-3 and TRBJ1-2; 7 bases align to TRBD1. Germline trimming cut 4 bases from V and 8 bases from J; bases unmatched to any gene: 4. This CDR3 is built from 12 residues. Germline CDR1 is MNHEY and CDR2 is SVGEGT. CDR3 nucleotide sequence: TGTGCCAGCAGTTGGGGACAGCGCGGCTACACCTTC. It yields the protein CASSWGQRGYTF.

At least ten counts were recorded for this clonotype. The rearrangement links TRBV20-1 to TRBJ2-1; 7 bases are a match to TRBD2. With V trimmed by 5 bases and J by 7 bases, 11 bases remained unmatched. Germline CDR1 is DFQATT and CDR2 is SNEGSKA (reference sequence). CDR3 length equals 14 residues. CDR3 sequence reads: CSAWWRGSSNEQFF. CDR3 coding DNA: TGCAGTGCTTGGTGGCGGGGGTCTTCAAATGAGCAGTTCTTC.

This clonotype appeared many times. The chain uses TRBV6-5 and TRBJ2-1; D tentatively reads TRBD1 or TRBD2 (5 bases each). The CDR3 length is 14 residues. The V end was cut by 4 bases, the J end by 7 bases, with 14 bases between. Germline V gives CDR1 MNHEY, CDR2 SVGAGI. CDR3 DNA: TGTGCCAGCAGTTCTTTGGGACGCACTAATGAGCAGTTCTTC. Protein sequence: CASSSLGRTNEQFF.

The rearrangement joins TRBV10-3 to TRBJ2-1; 11 bases line up with TRBD2. Germline-derived CDR1 and CDR2 are ENHRY and SYGVKD. The junction had 18 bases not matched to a gene; V was cut back by 2 bases and J by 0 bases. This CDR3 contains 22 residues. In DNA form, the CDR3 reads TGTGCCATCAGTGAGCCCAGCCCCCTAGCGGGGGGACCACGCAGCTCCTACAATGAGCAGTTCTTC. Its translation: CAISEPSPLAGGPRSSYNEQFF.

This clonotype was recorded many times. CDR3 bases: TGTGCCACGACCCAAGGGGGACATAGCAATCAGCCCCAGCATTTT. This encodes CATTQGGHSNQPQHF. V gene TRBV10-3 combines with J gene TRBJ1-5; possible D gene TRBD1, 6 bases. V was clipped by 10 bases and J by 0 bases, with 16 bases between them. Germline V CDR1 and CDR2: ENHRY, SYGVKD. The CDR3 totals 15 residues.

This clonotype was counted ten times or more. V gene TRBV5-1 combines with J gene TRBJ1-2; D remains unclear. Germline V gives CDR1 SGHRS, CDR2 YFSETQ. This CDR3 region has 15 residues. The V and J ends lost 0 bases and 3 bases respectively, with 12 bases between them. CDR3 DNA sequence: TGCGCCAGCAGCTTGGCCCGCACCGGGGACTATGGCTACACCTTC. It translates to CASSLARTGDYGYTF. The full variable domain, completed using reference TRBV5-1 and TRBJ1-2, is KAGVTQTPRYLIKTRGQQVTLSCSPISGHRSVSWYQQTPGQGLQFLFEYFSETQRNKGNFPGRFSGRQFSNSRSEMNVSTLELGDSALYLCASSLARTGDYGYTFGSGTRLTVV.

This clonotype has a count of ten or more. The J gene is TRBJ2-7, the V gene TRBV29-1; D is possibly TRBD1 or TRBD2 (6 bases each). The CDR3 has 13 amino acids. V was trimmed by 5 bases and J by 0 bases, leaving 11 bases between them. The germline gives CDR1 SQVTM, CDR2 ANQGSEA. The CDR3 bases are TGCAGCGTTACCTGGGGGGCCTCCTACGAGCAGTACTTC. It encodes CSVTWGASYEQYF.

The table lists this clonotype with many counts. V usage is TRBV5-1 and J usage is TRBJ2-2; D is unclear. The CDR3 runs 16 residues. Germline loops: CDR1 SGHRS, CDR2 YFSETQ. Trimming removed 2 bases at V and 2 bases at J, with 13 bases between. The CDR3 nucleotides read TGCGCCAGCAGCTTCGGTCGGAGCCTAAACACCGGGGAGCTGTTTTTT. As protein: CASSFGRSLNTGELFF.

This clonotype was counted ten times or more. V usage is TRBV29-1 and J usage is TRBJ2-1; TRBD2 aligns across 7 bases. The CDR3 sequence is 14 residues long. Per the germline V gene, CDR1 is SQVTM and CDR2 is ANQGSEA. Trimming cost V 6 bases and J 4 bases; bases outside gene matches: 9. CDR3 loop: CSVGRAGSYNEQFF. CDR3 nucleotides: TGCAGCGTGGGACGAGCGGGATCTTACAATGAGCAGTTCTTC.

The V call is TRBV20-1, the J call TRBJ1-3, with D perhaps TRBD1 (6 bases). Per germline, CDR1 DFQATT and CDR2 SNEGSKA (reference sequence). V lost 3 bases, J lost 2 bases, and 8 bases lay in between. The CDR3 runs 13 residues. This CDR3 is CSARAGAGNTIYF. In DNA, the CDR3 is TGCAGTGCTAGGGCAGGGGCTGGAAACACCATATATTTT.

This clonotype was recorded at least ten times. V is TRBV2 and J is TRBJ2-7; D is undetermined. CDR1 and CDR2 from the germline V gene are SNHLY and FYNNEI. V lost 1 base to trimming and J lost 7 bases, with 5 bases between them. CDR3 length: 11 residues. The CDR3 sequence is CASSEVWEQYF. DNA for the CDR3: TGTGCCAGCAGTGAAGTGTGGGAGCAGTACTTC.

This clonotype was recorded many times. The chain uses TRBV12-3 or TRBV12-4 and TRBJ2-2, with 9 bases fitting TRBD1. The CDR3 covers 16 residues. V lost 5 bases to trimming and J lost 4 bases; unmatched junction nucleotides: 8. DNA of the CDR3: TGTGCCAGCAGTCCCCTGGACAGGGGCATCACCGGGGAGCTGTTTTTT. Amino acid sequence: CASSPLDRGITGELFF.

This clonotype showed up many times. V gene TRBV20-1 combines with J gene TRBJ2-3; 9 bases align to TRBD2. In germline, CDR1 is DFQATT, CDR2 SNEGSKA (reference sequence). Germline trimming cut 4 bases from V and 1 base from J; bases unmatched to any gene: 12. The CDR3 has 17 amino acids. CDR3: CSAIRPLTSGRTDTQYF. The CDR3 bases are TGCAGTGCTATCCGACCCTTGACTAGCGGCCGCACAGATACGCAGTATTTT.

This clonotype was seen repeatedly, ten times or more. V and J are TRBV6-1 and TRBJ2-5, with 10 bases lining up with TRBD1. Germline V gene data show CDR1 as MNHNS and CDR2 as SASEGT. This CDR3 is built from 15 residues. Germline trimming cut 5 bases from V and 5 bases from J; bases unmatched to any gene: 8. CDR3 sequence (DNA): TGTGCCAGCAGTCCCGGGACAGGGGAGATGGAGACCCAGTACTTC. This encodes CASSPGTGEMETQYF.

This clonotype was picked up many times. The genes are TRBV10-3 and TRBJ2-3; D may correspond to TRBD1 or TRBD2 (5 bases each). The CDR3 is 13 residues long. Germline loops: CDR1 ENHRY, CDR2 SYGVKD. V was pared by 9 bases and J by 5 bases, with 15 bases between. CDR3 sequence reads: CAIQRGEGDTQYF. CDR3 nucleotide sequence: TGTGCCATTCAGAGGGGCGAGGGAGATACGCAGTATTTT.

V is TRBV5-1 and J is TRBJ1-1; possible D gene TRBD1, 5 bases. V gave up 4 bases and J gave up 3 bases, with 16 bases separating them. The CDR3 contains 15 residues. CDR1 is SGHRS, CDR2 YFSETQ, per germline. The CDR3 nucleotides read TGCGCCAGCAGCCCCAATCCCGGGGGATACACTGAAGCTTTCTTT. It is translated as CASSPNPGGYTEAFF. The variable domain in full, with the rest retrieved from reference TRBV5-1 and TRBJ1-1, is KAGVTQTPRYLIKTRGQQVTLSCSPISGHRSVSWYQQTPGQGLQFLFEYFSETQRNKGNFPGRFSGRQFSNSRSEMNVSTLELGDSALYLCASSPNPGGYTEAFFGQGTRLTVV.